This T cell receptor (beta chain) was obtained from a study of T cell responses to AZD1222 COVID-19 vaccine. A word on this clone: Its target is unknown.

TCRdb's copy holds only in-frame clones and misses some; the assay was immunoSEQ multiplex PCR. The sample records roughly 66,000 clones, approximately 90% being singletons. The CDR3 is made up of 13 amino acids. V lost 4 bases to trimming and J lost 7 bases; unmatched junction nucleotides: 9. Germline values: CDR1 GTSNPN, CDR2 SVGIG (reference sequence). Findings and limits, study-wide: Repertoire samples came only from after the peak T cell response.

The sample in question was peripheral blood, obtained 28 days after the second dose of the MenACWY control vaccine. This sequence originates from an adult who received the MenACWY meningococcal vaccine as a control. V and J are TRBV30 and TRBJ1-2; TRBD1 matches 7 bases. The CDR3 reads CAWNRQGAAGYTF. CDR3 DNA: TGTGCCTGGAACCGACAGGGCGCTGCTGGCTACACCTTC.